This record concerns one TCR beta chain sequence. What it recognizes is unknown. At one end the junction does not follow the germline gene, possibly because of a read error. Germline V CDR1 and CDR2: MNHEY, SVGEGT. This CDR3 has 14 residues. With a J-beta primer mix and a sample-barcoded 5' primer, a second PCR ran 7 to 11 cycles. Every molecule of cDNA carried a tag from a template-switch adaptor with 12 random nucleotides. TCRdb ran MiXCR on the 5' RACE reads and lists one entry per CDR3 protein. The sample comprises 550,000 to 800,000 distinct CDR3 sequences, around 20% of which are singletons, and about 3.6% rests with the top ten. There were healthy Caucasian individuals from Russia, aged roughly 6 to 90, serving as donors. This entry belongs to a study of blood T cells in healthy people across ages. Regarding the study as a whole: Versus aged donors, long-lived donors had higher diversity and more naive CD4+ cells.

The clonotype comes from a man aged 65 to 85 in good health. The chain couples TRBV6-2 or TRBV6-3 to TRBJ2-1, with D tentatively TRBD2 (5 bases). Input material: blood. CDR3 in amino acids: CPSSYIGGINEQFF. CDR3 bases: TGTCCCAGCAGTTACATCGGAGGAATCAATGAGCAGTTCTTC.